This entry lists 6 T cell receptor beta chains sequenced from one sample in a study of control samples from healthy donors and cancer patients. Repertoires were generated with immunoSEQ multiplex PCR, while TCRdb's copy carries only in-frame clones and drops some. The data show 100,000 or so clones, 83% seen once. The sample consisted of blood. These receptor sequences come from a woman in her 50s in good health.

The rearrangement joins TRBV28 to TRBJ2-7; 7 positions agree with TRBD1. V was pared by 6 bases and J by 2 bases, with 10 bases of the junction left unmatched. Germline-derived CDR1 and CDR2 are MDHEN and SYDVKM. The CDR3 sequence is 15 residues long. The CDR3 protein is CASSPTGTVTYEQYF. The CDR3 DNA sequence: TGTGCCAGCAGCCCGACCGGGACAGTAACCTACGAGCAGTACTTC.

The rearrangement links TRBV2 to TRBJ1-2, with 7 positions matching TRBD1. This CDR3 has 13 residues. CDR1 is SNHLY and CDR2 is FYNNEI in the germline V gene. V was clipped by 4 bases and J by 4 bases; unmatched bases: 3. The DNA for the CDR3 is TGTGCCAGCAGTGGGGACAGCCTCTATGGCTACACCTTC. Its translation is CASSGDSLYGYTF. The full variable domain, its missing parts supplied by reference TRBV2 and TRBJ1-2, is EPEVTQTPSHQVTQMGQEVILRCVPISNHLYFYWYRQILGQKVEFLVSFYNNEISEKSEIFDDQFSVERPDGSNFTLKIRSTKLEDSAMYFCASSGDSLYGYTFGSGTRLTVV.

DNA for the CDR3: TGTGCCAGCAGGGCGCGGGGGGGCGGCACAGATACGCAGTATTTT. Its translation is CASRARGGGTDTQYF. This sequence joins TRBV28 and TRBJ2-3; 9 nucleotides align to TRBD2. Germline values: CDR1 MDHEN, CDR2 SYDVKM. The ends lost 6 bases at V and 1 base at J; junction bases unmatched: 5. The CDR3 contains 15 residues. Variable domain in full (rest from reference TRBV28 and TRBJ2-3): DVKVTQSSRYLVKRTGEKVFLECVQDMDHENMFWYRQDPGLGLRLIYFSYDVKMKEKGDIPEGYSVSREKKERFSLILESASTNQTSMYLCASRARGGGTDTQYFGPGTRLTVL.

The V call is TRBV5-1, the J call TRBJ1-6; TRBD1 matches 8 bases. This CDR3 contains 14 residues. Germline lookup yields CDR1 SGHRS and CDR2 YFSETQ. The junction had 0 bases not matched to a gene; V was cut back by 0 bases and J by 7 bases. CDR3 sequence: CASSLGQGNSPLHF. DNA of the CDR3: TGCGCCAGCAGCTTGGGACAGGGGAATTCACCCCTCCACTTT.

The genes are TRBV24-1 and TRBJ2-2; D might be TRBD2 (6 bases). CDR1 KGHDR and CDR2 SFDVKD come from the germline V gene. The CDR3 spans 16 residues. V shed 1 base and J shed 1 base, with 9 bases lying between them. The CDR3, as DNA: TGTGCCACCAGTGATTTAGGCGGGAAGAACACCGGGGAGCTGTTTTTT. Its translation is CATSDLGGKNTGELFF.

The chain is built from TRBV29-1 and TRBJ2-7; D unclear. CDR1 and CDR2 (germline): SQVTM, ANQGSEA. The CDR3 loop spans 12 amino acids. V lost 5 bases to trimming and J lost 0 bases, with 8 bases between them. CDR3 DNA: TGCAGCGTTCTTAAGAGCTCCTACGAGCAGTACTTC. Translation: CSVLKSSYEQYF.